The sequence of this T cell receptor beta chain was determined in a study of T cell repertoires in cytomegalovirus infection. In the study overall: Alongside well-studied HLA-B-restricted CMV epitopes, recently identified HLA-C-restricted CMV epitopes were also used. In public TCR beta signatures, there were indications of both CMV infection and matching HLA type.

As concerns this clonotype: Its matching antigen is unknown.

Each CDR3 protein is one row after TCRdb ran MiXCR on the reads. The table includes roughly 730,000 distinct CDR3 sequences, 30% to 35% detected once. Broader study findings: Summed public TCR beta family frequency identified CMV carriers bearing the relevant HLA. There were HLA-C-restricted CMV-specific TCR beta clonotypes dominating the ex vivo response.

The CDR3 is 10 residues long. Trimming cost V 3 bases and J 6 bases, with 2 bases left between them. The V gene's germline CDR1 is SNHLY and CDR2 FYNNEI. This chain connects TRBV2 to TRBJ1-1, with D unresolved. Sequenced here: cultured PBMCs, sampled from culture after CMV antigen stimulation. This receptor was obtained from a human donor in good health (CMV status not recorded). Some clones in this sample may be carry-over from other donors' samples. CDR3 residues: CASSESEAFF. The DNA of the CDR3 is TGTGCCAGCAGTGAGTCTGAAGCTTTCTTT.